This T cell receptor (beta chain) was sequenced during a study of blood T cell repertoires in COVID-19. Germline V gene sequence: CDR1 SGHTS, CDR2 YDEGEE. The CDR3 is 16 amino acids. V lost 4 bases and J lost 2; bases outside the gene matches: 9. The data were produced by immunoSEQ multiplex PCR, yet TCRdb's version contains in-frame clones alone and is incomplete. Here the sample spans 65,000 to 90,000 clones, roughly nine tenths being singletons. The rearrangement uses TRBV5-8 and TRBJ2-1; 7 positions match TRBD1. The material sequenced was peripheral blood. The sequence was obtained from a woman aged 50 to 65 with active or convalescent COVID-19. This chain's CDR3 is CASSADRATTYNEQFF. CDR3 coding DNA: TGTGCCAGCAGCGCAGACAGGGCTACTACCTACAATGAGCAGTTCTTC. Full variable domain (missing parts from reference TRBV5-8 and TRBJ2-1): EAGVTQSPTHLIKTRGQQATLRCSPISGHTSVYWYQQALGLGLQFLLWYDEGEERNRGNFPPRFSGRQFPNYSSELNVNALELEDSALYLCASSADRATTYNEQFFGPGTRLTVL.